Below are 10 T cell receptor beta chains sequenced from a single sample in a study of post-analysis software for immune sequencing data. Study-level points and caveats: With TRBV5-6, TRBV5-1 and TRBV20-1 included, about five TRBV segments were more frequent in patients than in controls.

Incorporated into the TCR beta cDNA libraries were unique molecular identifiers, which served to reduce PCR and sequencing biases. TCRdb re-analysed the PCR reads in MiXCR, keeping a single row per CDR3 protein. The sample consists of fewer than 850,000 distinct CDR3 sequences, around 27% of them appearing once. Their cognate antigens are unknown. Source material: blood. The receptors originated from a girl aged 5 to 17 with multiple sclerosis.

This clonotype came up a few times. The V call is TRBV5-5, the J call TRBJ1-5, with D unresolved. Trimming removed 0 bases from V and 2 bases from J, with 15 bases in between. Germline CDR1 and CDR2: SGHKS and YYEKEE (reference sequence). The CDR3 covers 17 residues. In DNA, the CDR3 is TGTGCCAGCAGCTTGGGATTTTTAGGCACCCGCAATCAGCCCCAGCATTTT. Its translation: CASSLGFLGTRNQPQHF.

The chain combines TRBV5-1 with TRBJ2-7, with 8 nucleotides matching TRBD1. V lost 7 bases and J lost 10; bases outside the gene matches: 19. The CDR3 contains 15 residues. Germline CDR1 and CDR2: SGHRS and YFSETQ. The CDR3 is CASRTQGAEGESQYF. CDR3 coding DNA: TGCGCCAGCCGCACTCAGGGGGCTGAGGGAGAGAGCCAGTACTTC.

This clonotype was observed many times. V gene TRBV20-1 combines with J gene TRBJ2-1, with D possibly matching TRBD1 (6 bases). The CDR3 consists of 14 residues. V dropped 5 bases and J dropped 0 bases, with 11 bases sitting between them. In germline, CDR1 is DFQATT, CDR2 SNEGSKA (reference sequence). The CDR3 region is CSAPDSTSYNEQFF. The DNA for the CDR3 is TGCAGTGCTCCGGACAGTACCTCCTACAATGAGCAGTTCTTC.

There are a few counts of this clonotype. The rearrangement uses TRBV9 and TRBJ2-3; TRBD2 aligns across 8 bases. CDR1 SGDLS and CDR2 YYNGEE come from the germline V gene. This CDR3 contains 17 residues. J was trimmed by 4 bases and V by 0 bases; bases with no gene match: 10. The CDR3 is CASSVEGSGRVSDTQYF. CDR3 nucleotide sequence: TGTGCCAGCAGCGTAGAGGGCAGCGGGAGAGTGTCAGATACGCAGTATTTT.

This clonotype was counted many times. This sequence joins TRBV10-3 and TRBJ2-1; 7 positions agree with TRBD1. Germline V gene data show CDR1 as ENHRY and CDR2 as SYGVKD. The CDR3 covers 14 residues. Trimming at V came to 10 bases and at J to 1 base, leaving 7 bases not matched to a gene. The CDR3 region has the DNA TGTGCCAACTCGGACAGGTGGTCCTACAATGAGCAGTTCTTC. This sequence encodes CANSDRWSYNEQFF.

The chain combines TRBV28 with TRBJ2-1, with 10 bases aligning to TRBD2. The CDR3 is 14 amino acids. V dropped 5 bases and J dropped 8; count of bases not matched to a gene: 6. The V gene's germline CDR1 is MDHEN and CDR2 SYDVKM. CDR3 amino acids: CASSHSGRTHEQFF. CDR3 sequence (DNA): TGTGCCAGCAGTCATAGCGGGAGGACGCATGAGCAGTTCTTC.

This clonotype is a singleton in its sample. The genes are TRBV4-1 and TRBJ1-2; no clear D gene. The CDR3 is made up of 20 amino acids. Looked up from germline, CDR1 is MGHRA and CDR2 is YSYEKL. The V end lost 0 bases, the J end lost 3 bases, and 26 bases lay between the germline ends. CDR3 residues: CASSQESVKGGGLVDYGYTF. The DNA of the CDR3 is TGCGCCAGCAGCCAAGAATCTGTTAAGGGTGGTGGACTGGTGGACTATGGCTACACCTTC.

The rearrangement joins TRBV5-1 to TRBJ1-1, with D possibly TRBD1 on 5 matching bases. CDR1 SGHRS and CDR2 YFSETQ come from the germline V gene. The CDR3 loop spans 15 amino acids. Trimming removed 2 bases at V and 4 bases at J, with 15 bases between. CDR3 amino acids: CASSFGNPGPTEAFF. CDR3 sequence (DNA): TGCGCCAGCAGCTTTGGGAACCCAGGGCCCACTGAAGCTTTCTTT.

This clonotype was recorded a few times. The V and J genes are TRBV11-2 and TRBJ2-1; either TRBD1 or TRBD2 may fit D (5 bases each). V was pared by 5 bases and J by 9 bases, with 20 bases between. The germline V gene has CDR1 SGHAT and CDR2 FQNNGV. The CDR3 has 15 residues. Here the CDR3 reads CASSTSWGIDGEQFF. CDR3 coding DNA: TGTGCCAGCAGCACCAGTTGGGGGATAGACGGTGAGCAGTTCTTC.

This clonotype was counted between two and nine times. The chain employs TRBV20-1 and TRBJ1-5; the D is unclear. Trimming pared 0 bases from V and 0 bases from J, leaving 9 bases between. Germline assignment: CDR1 DFQATT and CDR2 SNEGSKA (reference sequence). The CDR3 is made up of 15 amino acids. The CDR3 coding sequence is TGCAGTGCTAGAGATCTGGGGTATAGCAATCAGCCCCAGCATTTT. Translated, it gives CSARDLGYSNQPQHF.